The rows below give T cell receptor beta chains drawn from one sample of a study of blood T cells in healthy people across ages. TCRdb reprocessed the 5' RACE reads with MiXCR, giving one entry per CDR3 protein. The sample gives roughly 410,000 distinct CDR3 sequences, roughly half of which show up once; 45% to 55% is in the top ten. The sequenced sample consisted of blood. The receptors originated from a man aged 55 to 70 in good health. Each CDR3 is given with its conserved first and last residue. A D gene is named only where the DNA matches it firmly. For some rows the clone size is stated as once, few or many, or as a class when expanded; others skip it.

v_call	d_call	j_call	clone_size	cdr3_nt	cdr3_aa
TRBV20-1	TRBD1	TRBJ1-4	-	TGCAGTGCTGAACTTACAGGGGCCGGAAATGAAAAACTGTTTTTT	CSAELTGAGNEKLFF
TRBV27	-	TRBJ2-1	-	TGTGCCAGCAGTCCACGGACATCCAACGCGGGCAATGAGCAGTTCTTC	CASSPRTSNAGNEQFF
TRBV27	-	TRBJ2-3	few	TGTGCCAGCAGTTTAGAAGTGGCCCCTAATACGCAGTATTTT	CASSLEVAPNTQYF
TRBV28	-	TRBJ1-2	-	TGTGCCAGCAGTGTCGGCTCCTACTATGGCTACACCTTC	CASSVGSYYGYTF
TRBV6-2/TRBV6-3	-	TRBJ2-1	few	TGTGCCAGCGCCCAAGCCGGGTCTGATAAGGGTGAGCAGTTCTTC	CASAQAGSDKGEQFF
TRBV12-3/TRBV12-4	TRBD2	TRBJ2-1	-	TGTGCCCACCATAGCGGGGGGGACTACAATGAGCAGTTCTTC	CAHHSGGDYNEQFF
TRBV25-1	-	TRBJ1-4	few	TGTGCCTCCTCCTCCCCGGGGGTTAATAATGAAAAACTGTTTTTT	CASSSPGVNNEKLFF
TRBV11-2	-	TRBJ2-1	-	TGTGCCAGCAGCTACCCAATCGGTGGGACTGACTACAATGAGCAGTTCTTC	CASSYPIGGTDYNEQFF
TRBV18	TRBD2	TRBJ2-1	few	TGTGCCAGCTCCTCAACGACTAGCGGGATACTCAATGAGCAGTTCTTC	CASSSTTSGILNEQFF
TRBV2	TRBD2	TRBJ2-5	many	TGTGCCAGCAGTCGACTAGCGGGGGCACAAGAGACCCAGTACTTC	CASSRLAGAQETQYF
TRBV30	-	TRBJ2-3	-	TGTGCCTGGGGAAGGACAGCCAGCACAGATACGCAGTATTTT	CAWGRTASTDTQYF
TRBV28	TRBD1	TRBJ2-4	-	TGTGCCACCGGGACAGGCCTTAGGGAGCAGTACTTC	CATGTGLREQYF
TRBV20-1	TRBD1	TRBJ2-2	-	TGCAGTGCTAGAGACCGAAACCGGGACAGAAACACCGGGGAGCTGTTTTTT	CSARDRNRDRNTGELFF
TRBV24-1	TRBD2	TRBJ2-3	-	TGTGCCACCAGTGATACCCCGACTAGCGGGAGTACAGATACGCAGTATTTT	CATSDTPTSGSTDTQYF
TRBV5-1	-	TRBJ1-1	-	TGCGCCAGCAGCCGGACAGCCATGAACACTGAAGCTTTCTTT	CASSRTAMNTEAFF
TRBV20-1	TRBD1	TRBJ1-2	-	TGCAGTGCTCCAGGACAGGGGAATGGCTACACCTTC	CSAPGQGNGYTF
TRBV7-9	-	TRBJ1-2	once	TGTGCCAGCAGCTTAGCGGCAGACACCACTAACTATGGCTACACCTTC	CASSLAADTTNYGYTF
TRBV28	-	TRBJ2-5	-	TGTGCCAGCAGTGCGGGGATGGAGACCCAGTACTTC	CASSAGMETQYF
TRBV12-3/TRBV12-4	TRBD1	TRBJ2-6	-	TGTGCCAGCAGTTTAGCTATAGGACAGGGGGCCTCTGGGGCCAACGTCCTGACTTTC	CASSLAIGQGASGANVLTF
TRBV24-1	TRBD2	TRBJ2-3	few	TGTGCCACCAGTGACCTAGCGGGAGCGGGGGCAGATACGCAGTATTTT	CATSDLAGAGADTQYF
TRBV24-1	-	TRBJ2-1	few	TGTGCCACCAGTGATTTGGGCAGAGAGAGAGAGCAGTTCTTC	CATSDLGREREQFF
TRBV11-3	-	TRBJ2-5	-	TGTGCCAGCAGCTTTTACGATGGGGAGACCCAGTACTTC	CASSFYDGETQYF
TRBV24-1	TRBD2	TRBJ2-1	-	TGTGCCACCAGTGACAGGGCGGGAGGGCTAAAGGGTCACAATGAGCAGTTCTTC	CATSDRAGGLKGHNEQFF
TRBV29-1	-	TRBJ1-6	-	TGCAGCGTTGCGGGGGGCGACGGATCACCCCTCCACTTT	CSVAGGDGSPLHF
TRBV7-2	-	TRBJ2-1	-	TGTGCCAGCAGCTTAGTCTATCGGACAACAACCTACAATGAGCAGTTCTTC	CASSLVYRTTTYNEQFF
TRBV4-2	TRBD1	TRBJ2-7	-	TGTGCCAGCAGCCAGGGACAGGGGCCCTCCGACGAGCAGTACTTC	CASSQGQGPSDEQYF
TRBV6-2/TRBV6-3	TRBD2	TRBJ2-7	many	TGTGCCAGCAGCCGGCGTGGACTAGCGGGATTCTACGAGCAGTACTTC	CASSRRGLAGFYEQYF
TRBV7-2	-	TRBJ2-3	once	TGTGCCAGCAGCGCCTCCGGGGGCCGATACGCTTCGCAGTATTTT	CASSASGGRYASQYF
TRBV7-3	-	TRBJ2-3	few	TGTGCCAGCAGCCACCTCGGACCTCTCCAGGGGGATACGCAGTATTTT	CASSHLGPLQGDTQYF
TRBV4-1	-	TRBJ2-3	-	TGCGCCAGCAGCCAAGAATTAAGGTCTAGCCGACGGACAGATACGCAGTATTTT	CASSQELRSSRRTDTQYF
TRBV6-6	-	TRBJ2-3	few	TGTGCCAGCAGTTCTGCAGGGGATACGCAGTATTTT	CASSSAGDTQYF
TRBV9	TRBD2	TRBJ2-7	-	TGTGCCAGCAGCAAGGGACTAGCGGGGACGAACTACAATGAGCAGTACTTC	CASSKGLAGTNYNEQYF